The rows below give T cell receptor beta chains drawn from one sample of a study of T cells after posttransplantation cyclophosphamide. The repertoire was sequenced with immunoSEQ multiplex PCR; TCRdb's copy has only in-frame clones and lacks some. The sample shows about 12,000 clones, none of them appearing just once. The material was PBMCs, obtained after allogeneic stem cell transplant with posttransplant cyclophosphamide. These receptors were taken from a female patient in her thirties or forties who received an allogeneic stem cell transplant from a related donor, was CMV-positive, and had acute GVHD only. Some T cells may have come from the graft donor. The CDR3 runs from the conserved cysteine through the conserved F or W. D genes are given only for firm matches. Expanded clones are given a class, and other clones once, few, many or no size at all.

j_call | clone_size | v_call | d_call | cdr3_nt | cdr3_aa
TRBJ2-3 | many | TRBV7-3 | TRBD2 | TGTGCCAGCAGGCGGGGGGACCCCACAGATACGCAGTATTTT | CASRRGDPTDTQYF
TRBJ2-5 | . | TRBV10-3 | . | TGTGCCGCCGCGCCTCTAGCGTCGGAGACCCAGTACTTC | CAAAPLASETQYF
TRBJ1-5 | many | TRBV5-6 | . | TGTGCCAGCAGCTTACAGAATAGCAATCAGCCCCAGCATTTT | CASSLQNSNQPQHF
TRBJ2-1 | many | TRBV5-6 | TRBD1 | TGTGCCAGCAGCAACCCAGGGGGCAGCTACAATGAGCAGTTCTTC | CASSNPGGSYNEQFF
TRBJ1-2 | many | TRBV7-8 | . | TGTGCCAGCAGCTTAATGCAAGCCGAGAACTATGGCTACACCTTC | CASSLMQAENYGYTF
TRBJ2-1 | many | TRBV10-3 | . | TGTGCCATCAGTGATGGCAACAATGAGCAGTTCTTC | CAISDGNNEQFF
TRBJ1-4 | many | TRBV7-2 | . | TGTGCCAGCAGCTTCCAGGTTGGAGAAAAACTGTTTTTT | CASSFQVGEKLFF
TRBJ2-3 | . | TRBV12-5 | TRBD2 | TGTGCTAGTGGTTTTGGGCTAGCGGTCACAGATACGCAGTATTTT | CASGFGLAVTDTQYF
TRBJ1-1 | few | TRBV27 | . | TGTGCCAGCAGTTTACGACCCCCCCGAGATGGGAGGAACACTGAAGCTTTCTTT | CASSLRPPRDGRNTEAFF
TRBJ1-1 | many | TRBV18 | TRBD1 | TGTGCCAGCACGACAGGGGTTACTGAAGCTTTCTTT | CASTTGVTEAFF
TRBJ2-7 | many | TRBV5-1 | TRBD2 | TGCGCCAGCAGCAGGGGGACTAGCCGACCCTACGAGCAGTACTTC | CASSRGTSRPYEQYF
TRBJ1-1 | many | TRBV7-2 | TRBD1 | TGTGCCAGCAGCCAACGGACAGGTTCGGGTACTGAAGCTTTCTTT | CASSQRTGSGTEAFF
TRBJ1-5 | few | TRBV15 | . | TGTGCCACCAGCAGAGTTCTGCGGGGGGGTTCGGATCAGCCCCAGCATTTT | CATSRVLRGGSDQPQHF
TRBJ2-2 | many | TRBV27 | TRBD2 | TGTGCCAGCAGTAGTCCGGGACTAGCGACCGGGGAGCTGTTTTTT | CASSSPGLATGELFF
TRBJ1-4 | many | TRBV5-6 | . | TGTGCCAGCAGCTTGGGGACCTCATGGGGGGCTAATGAAAAACTGTTTTTT | CASSLGTSWGANEKLFF
TRBJ1-6 | many | TRBV18 | TRBD1 | TGTGCCAGCTCATCTTTGGGACAGGGTTCTTCACCCCTCCACTTT | CASSSLGQGSSPLHF